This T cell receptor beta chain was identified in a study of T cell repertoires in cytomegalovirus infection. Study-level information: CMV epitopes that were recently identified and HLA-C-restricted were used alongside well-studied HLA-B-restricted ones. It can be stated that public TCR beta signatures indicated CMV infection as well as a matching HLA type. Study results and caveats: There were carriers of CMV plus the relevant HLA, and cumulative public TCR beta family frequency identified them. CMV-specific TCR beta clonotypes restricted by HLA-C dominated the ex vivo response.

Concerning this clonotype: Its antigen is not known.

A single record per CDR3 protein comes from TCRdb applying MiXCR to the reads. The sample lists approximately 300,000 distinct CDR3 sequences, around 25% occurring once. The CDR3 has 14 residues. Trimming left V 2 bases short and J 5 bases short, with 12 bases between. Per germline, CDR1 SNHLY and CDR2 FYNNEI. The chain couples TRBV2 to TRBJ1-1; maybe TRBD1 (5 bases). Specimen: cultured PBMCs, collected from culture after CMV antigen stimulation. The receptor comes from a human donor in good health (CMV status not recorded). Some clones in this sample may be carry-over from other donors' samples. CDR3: CASSEYGGGTEAFF. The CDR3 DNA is TGTGCCAGCAGTGAATATGGGGGAGGGACTGAAGCTTTCTTT.